This T cell receptor beta chain was profiled in a study of blood T cell repertoires in COVID-19. Study details: The origin of the acute and convalescent COVID-19 samples was the United States, Italy and Spain. From T cells, B-cell-depleted T cells, or PBMCs came the material, which was cDNA or gDNA.

Study processing details: Nucleated cell counts were estimated from reference gene primer amplification. Assay used: immunoSEQ multiplex PCR; TCRdb lists only in-frame clones, some missing. For V, J and clone size, that table is used; D and trimming come from the DNA. The sample consists of about 59,000 clones, less than 80% of them appearing once. In germline, CDR1 is GTSNPN, CDR2 SVGIG (reference sequence). V gave up 1 base and J gave up 5 bases, with 8 bases separating them. The length of the CDR3 is 12 residues. The chain recombines TRBV30 with TRBJ2-5; D call uncertain. The TCR sequence derives from a human donor in a cohort sampled during active COVID-19. Sequencing was done on a sample of peripheral blood. The CDR3 here is CAWSGAGETQYF. The CDR3 DNA sequence: TGTGCCTGGAGTGGGGCTGGGGAGACCCAGTACTTC.